The T cell receptor beta chain under discussion was sequenced for a study of blood T cell repertoires in COVID-19. The assay was immunoSEQ multiplex PCR, and TCRdb's table has in-frame clones only and misses some. Here the sample spans about 350,000 clones, around 87% being singletons. The CDR3 has 15 amino acids. The germline CDR1 and CDR2 sequences are MDHEN and SYDVKM. V shed 5 bases and J shed 3 bases, with 14 bases lying between them. Sequenced sample: PBMCs or T cells enriched from blood (not recorded which). This chain uses TRBV28 with TRBJ1-3; D ambiguous. This TCR came from a woman aged 25 to 39 who had recovered from COVID-19. The CDR3, as DNA: TGTGCCAGCAGTCCACCGGGAGAGGGTGGAAACACCATATATTTT. It codes for CASSPPGEGGNTIYF.